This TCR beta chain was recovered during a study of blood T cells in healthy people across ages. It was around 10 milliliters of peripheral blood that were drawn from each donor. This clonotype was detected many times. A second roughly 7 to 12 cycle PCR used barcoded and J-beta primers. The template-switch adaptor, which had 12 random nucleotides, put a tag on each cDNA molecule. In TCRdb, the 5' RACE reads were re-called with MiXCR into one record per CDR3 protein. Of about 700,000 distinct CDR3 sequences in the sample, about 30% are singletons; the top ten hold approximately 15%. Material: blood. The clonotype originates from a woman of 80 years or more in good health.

The CDR3, as DNA: TGTGCCAGTCGACAGGACAGGGGCCCCTACGAGCAGTACTTC. This sequence encodes CASRQDRGPYEQYF. This rearrangement joins TRBV6-5 to TRBJ2-7; TRBD1 matches 9 bases. Looked up from germline, CDR1 is MNHEY and CDR2 is SVGAGI. Trimming cost V 9 bases and J 2 bases; bases outside gene matches: 8. This CDR3 spans 14 amino acids.